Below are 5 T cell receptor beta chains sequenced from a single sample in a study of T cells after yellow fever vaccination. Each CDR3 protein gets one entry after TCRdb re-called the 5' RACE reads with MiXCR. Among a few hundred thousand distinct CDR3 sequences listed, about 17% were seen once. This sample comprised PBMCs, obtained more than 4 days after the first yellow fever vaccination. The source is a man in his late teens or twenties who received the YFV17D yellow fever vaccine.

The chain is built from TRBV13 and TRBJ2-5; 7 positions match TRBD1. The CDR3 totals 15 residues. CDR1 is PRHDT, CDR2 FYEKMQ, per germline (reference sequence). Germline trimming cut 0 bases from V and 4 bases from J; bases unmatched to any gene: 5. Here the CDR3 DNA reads TGTGCCAGCAGCTTAGGCCTAACAGGGGTAGAGACCCAGTACTTC. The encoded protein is CASSLGLTGVETQYF.

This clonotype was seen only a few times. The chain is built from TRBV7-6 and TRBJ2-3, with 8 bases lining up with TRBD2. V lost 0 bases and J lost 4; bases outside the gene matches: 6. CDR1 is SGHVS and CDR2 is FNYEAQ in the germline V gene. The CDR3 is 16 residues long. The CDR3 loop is CASSLAPGLVADTQYF. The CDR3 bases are TGTGCCAGCAGCTTAGCGCCGGGACTAGTGGCAGATACGCAGTATTTT.

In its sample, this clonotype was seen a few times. CDR3 protein: CASSPSGQPFYEQYF. The CDR3 nucleotides read TGTGCCAGCTCACCTTCGGGACAGCCCTTTTACGAGCAGTACTTC. This chain connects TRBV18 to TRBJ2-7; 7 nucleotides align to TRBD1. V trimming: 3 bases; J trimming: 4 bases; junction bases outside the gene matches: 9. Per the germline V gene, CDR1 is KGHSH and CDR2 is LQKENI. CDR3 size: 15 residues. Supplemented by reference TRBV18 and TRBJ2-7, the full variable domain reads NAGVMQNPRHLVRRRGQEARLRCSPMKGHSHVYWYRQLPEEGLKFMVYLQKENIIDESGMPKERFSAEFPKEGPSILRIQQVVRGDSAAYFCASSPSGQPFYEQYFGPGTRLTVT.

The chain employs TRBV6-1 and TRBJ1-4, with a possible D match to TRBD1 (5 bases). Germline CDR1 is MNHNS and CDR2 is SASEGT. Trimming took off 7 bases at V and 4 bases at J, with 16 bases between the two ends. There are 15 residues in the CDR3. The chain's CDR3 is CASIPEGTFNEKLFF. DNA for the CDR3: TGTGCCAGCATCCCGGAGGGGACCTTTAATGAAAAACTGTTTTTT.

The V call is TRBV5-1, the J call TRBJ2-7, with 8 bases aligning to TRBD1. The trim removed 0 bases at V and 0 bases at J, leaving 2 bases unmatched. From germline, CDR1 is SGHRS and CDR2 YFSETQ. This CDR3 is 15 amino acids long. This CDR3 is CASSLGQGISYEQYF. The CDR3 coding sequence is TGCGCCAGCAGCTTGGGACAGGGGATCTCCTACGAGCAGTACTTC. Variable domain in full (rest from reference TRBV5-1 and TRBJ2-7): KAGVTQTPRYLIKTRGQQVTLSCSPISGHRSVSWYQQTPGQGLQFLFEYFSETQRNKGNFPGRFSGRQFSNSRSEMNVSTLELGDSALYLCASSLGQGISYEQYFGPGTRLTVT.